This T cell receptor (beta chain) derives from a study of CD4 T cells in relation to SARS-CoV-2 and coronaviruses. Study background: Convalescent patients had median age 38.5 years, range about 20 to 72.

General study points: About 65% of donors had memory CD4+ clonotypes crossrecognizing SARS-CoV-2 and common cold coronavirus spike. According to naive versus memory sequencing, detected responses are memory recall, not newly primed. Each donor contributed either pre-pandemic or post-infection samples, not both.

CDR3 length: 16 residues. J gave up 6 bases and V 2 bases, and 10 bases lay outside the gene matches. Germline V gene data show CDR1 as MDHEN and CDR2 as SYDVKM. As to this clone: Its antigen is as yet unknown.

Only in-frame clones appear in the TCRdb table, and some are missing; sequencing was by immunoSEQ multiplex PCR. The repertoire includes roughly 36,000 clones, around 85% of them detected once, and 3.1% sits in the top ten. The sequenced sample consisted of memory CD4+ T cells from PBMCs. The TCR was taken from an adult with COVID-19. V gene TRBV28 combines with J gene TRBJ1-1; 9 bases align to TRBD1. CDR3 sequence (DNA): TGTGCCAGCAGTTTAGTGGTGAAGACAGGGGGTTCTGAAGCTTTCTTT. It is translated as CASSLVVKTGGSEAFF.